Each of the 9 T cell receptor beta chains below was sequenced from the same sample in a study of identical twins listed by TCRdb under 2016. Preparation of the library involved 5' RACE. Sequencing relied on an Illumina HiSeq 2000. TCRdb trimmed the raw reads at Q25, called clones with MiXCR and kept productive beta chains. Each CDR3 protein appears once, grouped with its most common genes and DNA. For this sample there are 550,000 to 700,000 distinct CDR3 sequences; around 20% appear just once. More than 4% of the sample comes from the top ten. This sample also belongs to another study, concerning T cells expressing NK-cell markers.

Sequencing input: PBMCs. The origin of the receptors is a woman aged 18-29 years in good health.

V is TRBV9 and J is TRBJ2-5; a weak D match, TRBD1 (6 bases). V gave up 1 base and J gave up 5 bases, with 15 bases separating them. From germline, CDR1 is SGDLS and CDR2 YYNGEE. CDR3 length: 15 amino acids. The CDR3 coding sequence is TGTGCCAGCAGCGTAACAGGGTCTATAATTGAGACCCAGTACTTC. Translating gives CASSVTGSIIETQYF. The variable domain in full, completed from reference TRBV9 and TRBJ2-5, reads DSGVTQTPKHLITATGQRVTLRCSPRSGDLSVYWYQQSLDQGLQFLIQYYNGEERAKGNILERFSAQQFPDLHSELNLSSLELGDSALYFCASSVTGSIIETQYFGPGTRLLVL.

In this sample, this clonotype turned up a few times. The CDR3 bases are TGTGCCAGCAGTTACGGAGACAGGGACTATGGCTACACCTTC. This translates into CASSYGDRDYGYTF. V usage is TRBV6-5 and J usage is TRBJ1-2, with 7 bases lining up with TRBD1. Germline V gene data show CDR1 as MNHEY and CDR2 as SVGAGI. The CDR3 is 14 residues long. Losses at the gene ends were 2 bases for V and 3 bases for J; bases not matched to a gene: 3.

The rearrangement links TRBV5-6 to TRBJ2-1, with 10 nucleotides matching TRBD2. This CDR3 is 16 amino acids long. Trimming took 5 bases from V and 2 from J; bases not matched to a gene: 7. The germline gives CDR1 SGHDT, CDR2 YYEEEE. CDR3 protein: CASSPSGSTPYNEQFF. The CDR3 region has the DNA TGTGCCAGCAGTCCTAGCGGGAGCACCCCCTACAATGAGCAGTTCTTC.

This clonotype was counted ten times or more. This rearrangement joins TRBV20-1 to TRBJ2-5; D might be TRBD2 (5 bases). The germline gives CDR1 DFQATT, CDR2 SNEGSKA (reference sequence). The V gene lost 0 bases and the J gene lost 2 bases, with 13 bases spanning the gap. There are 15 residues in the CDR3. The CDR3 DNA is TGCAGTGCTAGAGATCCCCGGGGTTCTCAAGAGACCCAGTACTTC. Encoded protein: CSARDPRGSQETQYF.

This clonotype was observed a few times. The chain joins TRBV5-1 to TRBJ1-1; possible D gene TRBD1, 6 bases. CDR1 is SGHRS and CDR2 is YFSETQ in the germline V gene. Between the trimmed V and J ends, which lost 1 base and 5 bases, there was a span of 15 bases. The CDR3 is 15 amino acids. Here the CDR3 reads CASSLWGRGNTEAFF. In DNA, the CDR3 is TGCGCCAGCAGCTTGTGGGGGCGCGGTAATACTGAAGCTTTCTTT.

The chain recombines TRBV7-2 with TRBJ1-5, with TRBD1 matching over 11 bases. There are 15 residues in the CDR3. Germline CDR1 SGHTA, CDR2 FQGNSA. The ends lost 5 bases at V and 4 bases at J; junction bases unmatched: 4. The CDR3 loop is CASSRDRGTNQPQHF. The DNA for the CDR3 is TGTGCCAGCAGCAGGGACAGGGGGACAAATCAGCCCCAGCATTTT.

V usage is TRBV6-2 or TRBV6-3 and J usage is TRBJ2-7; 8 bases are a match to TRBD2. The junction had 8 bases not matched to a gene; V was cut back by 0 bases and J by 1 base. The CDR3 is made up of 17 amino acids. CDR1 and CDR2 (germline): MNHEY, SVGEGT. The CDR3 sequence is CASSYSKAGGRSYEQYF. The CDR3 nucleotides read TGTGCCAGCAGTTACTCGAAGGCGGGAGGAAGGTCCTACGAGCAGTACTTC.

This clonotype occurred once. V is TRBV20-1 and J is TRBJ2-3; D tentatively fits TRBD1 or TRBD2 (5 bases each). Germline values: CDR1 DFQATT, CDR2 SNEGSKA (reference sequence). The CDR3 has 14 amino acids. The V and J ends lost 5 bases and 3 bases respectively, with 15 bases between them. The CDR3 reads CSARPGLVTDTQYF. The CDR3 DNA sequence: TGCAGTGCTCGCCCGGGGCTAGTGACAGATACGCAGTATTTT.

This sequence joins TRBV12-3 or TRBV12-4 and TRBJ1-1; 9 bases agree with TRBD1. The junction had 8 bases not matched to a gene; V was cut back by 6 bases and J by 3 bases. The CDR3 has 15 amino acids. The CDR3 protein is CASSRTGVGDTEAFF. The CDR3 DNA sequence: TGTGCCAGCAGCCGGACAGGGGTCGGGGACACTGAAGCTTTCTTT.